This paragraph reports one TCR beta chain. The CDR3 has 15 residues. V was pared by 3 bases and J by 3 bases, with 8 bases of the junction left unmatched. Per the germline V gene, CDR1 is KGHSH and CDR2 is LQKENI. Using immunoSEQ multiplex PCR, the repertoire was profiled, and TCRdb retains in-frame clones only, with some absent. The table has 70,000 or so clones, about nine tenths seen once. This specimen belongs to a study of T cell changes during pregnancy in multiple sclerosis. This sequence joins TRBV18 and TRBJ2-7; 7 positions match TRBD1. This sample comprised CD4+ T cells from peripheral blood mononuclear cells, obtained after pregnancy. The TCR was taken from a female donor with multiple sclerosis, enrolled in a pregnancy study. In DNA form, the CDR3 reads TGTGCCAGCTCACCGACGGCAGGGGGACACTACGAGCAGTACTTC. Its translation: CASSPTAGGHYEQYF. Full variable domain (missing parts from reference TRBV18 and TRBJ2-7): NAGVMQNPRHLVRRRGQEARLRCSPMKGHSHVYWYRQLPEEGLKFMVYLQKENIIDESGMPKERFSAEFPKEGPSILRIQQVVRGDSAAYFCASSPTAGGHYEQYFGPGTRLTVT.